Sequencing of this TCR beta chain was carried out in a study of blood T cell repertoires in COVID-19. Background on the study: Acute and convalescent COVID-19 specimens originated in the United States, Italy and Spain. Nucleic acid was either cDNA or gDNA, and it came from T cells, B-cell-depleted T cells, or PBMCs.

Under the authors' procedure: Quantification of nucleated cells was approximated via reference gene primer amplification. Generated by immunoSEQ multiplex PCR, the TCRdb table keeps only in-frame clones and is missing some. Clonal size and the V and J genes are those of that table, whereas D and trimming came from the DNA. In the table there are about 110,000 clones, approximately 84% of which are singletons. Germline V gives CDR1 SGHTA, CDR2 FQGTGA. The CDR3 consists of 15 residues. The ends lost 6 bases at V and 5 bases at J; junction bases unmatched: 7. The sequenced sample was peripheral blood. The TCR was taken from a woman between 50 and 59 years old with acute or convalescent COVID-19. This chain links TRBV7-3 with TRBJ1-4; 9 nucleotides match TRBD1. The DNA for the CDR3 is TGTGCCAGCAGTTCTACAGGGGGCCTCAATGAAAAACTGTTTTTT. This codes for CASSSTGGLNEKLFF.